The rows below give T cell receptor beta chains drawn from one sample of a study of CD8+CD57+ T cells in acquired aplastic anemia. A single record per CDR3 protein comes from TCRdb applying MiXCR to the reads. Of about 400,000 distinct CDR3 sequences in the sample, 60% to 80% are singletons; the top ten hold 3% to 4.5%. Input material: sorted CD4+, CD8+, or CD8+CD57+ T cells (not recorded which) from PBMCs. All receptors derive from a human donor in good health, serving as a control. Each CDR3 is given with its conserved first and last residue. A D gene is named only where the DNA matches it firmly. A row's size may be missing; if present it is once, few, many or a size class.

TRBJ2-3,-,TRBV2,-,CASIVIRTETQYF,TGTGCCAGCATTGTGATTAGGACAGAGACGCAGTATTTT
TRBJ2-5,-,TRBV7-9,TRBD2,CASSLRASGRLWETQYF,TGTGCCAGCAGCCTACGGGCTAGCGGGAGGTTATGGGAGACCCAGTACTTC
TRBJ2-3,-,TRBV6-5,-,CASSHGTGSRDTQYF,TGTGCCAGCAGTCACGGGACTGGAAGCAGAGATACGCAGTATTTT
TRBJ2-7,-,TRBV24-1,TRBD2,CATSDPSGGVYEQYF,TGTGCCACCAGTGACCCAAGCGGGGGAGTCTACGAGCAGTACTTC
TRBJ1-2,-,TRBV29-1,-,CSGEGGWGYTF,TGCAGCGGTGAGGGGGGCTGGGGCTACACCTTC
TRBJ2-1,many,TRBV6-2/TRBV6-3,TRBD2,CASSYLASGAYNEQFF,TGTGCCAGCAGTTACTTGGCTAGCGGTGCCTACAATGAGCAGTTCTTC
TRBJ2-3,-,TRBV9,-,CASSLALGATDTQYF,TGTGCCAGCAGCTTAGCTTTAGGAGCCACAGATACGCAGTATTTT
TRBJ2-1,many,TRBV6-6,-,CASSYPRTGGNEQFF,TGTGCCAGCAGTTACCCAAGGACTGGGGGCAATGAGCAGTTCTTC
TRBJ2-7,once,TRBV2,-,CASRGGRGEQYF,TGTGCCAGCCGCGGAGGTCGGGGCGAGCAGTACTTC
TRBJ1-1,once,TRBV2,-,CASRPTGLDTEAFF,TGTGCCAGCAGGCCGACAGGCTTGGACACTGAAGCTTTCTTT
TRBJ1-2,many,TRBV30,-,CAWTTGGGYTF,TGTGCCTGGACTACGGGGGGTGGCTACACCTTC
TRBJ1-2,many,TRBV5-1,-,CASSPQVRAGRANYGYTF,TGCGCCAGCAGCCCCCAAGTACGTGCAGGGAGGGCTAACTATGGCTACACCTTC
TRBJ2-1,many,TRBV6-5,-,CASSGQEYNEQFF,TGTGCCAGCAGCGGCCAGGAGTACAATGAGCAGTTCTTC
TRBJ2-2,-,TRBV6-1,-,CAIMIGNLFTGELFF,TGTGCCATCATGATCGGTAACCTTTTCACCGGGGAGCTGTTTTTT
TRBJ1-5,-,TRBV7-6,-,CASSLAPSNTPQHF,TGTGCCAGCAGCTTAGCCCCTTCCAACACCCCCCAGCATTTT
TRBJ1-1,-,TRBV12-3/TRBV12-4,TRBD1,CASSRDRAITNEAFF,TGTGCCAGCAGTAGGGACAGGGCGATAACTAATGAAGCTTTCTTT